This TCR beta chain is from a study of blood T cells in healthy people across ages. A second 7 to 11 cycle PCR used barcoded and J-beta primers. A single record per CDR3 protein comes from TCRdb applying MiXCR to the 5' RACE reads. The sample shows 790,000 or so distinct CDR3 sequences, about 42% of them seen only once. There were at least 5 micrograms of total RNA extracted from every sample. Germline CDR1 is SQVTM and CDR2 is ANQGSEA. The CDR3 spans 12 residues. The ends were cut back, 7 bases at V and 7 bases at J, with 17 bases in the middle. In its sample, this clonotype was seen a few times. The origin of this receptor is an elderly man in good health. What was sequenced was blood. The chain couples TRBV29-1 to TRBJ2-7, with D perhaps matching TRBD2 (5 bases). The CDR3 DNA follows: TGCAGCGCCCTAATCGGGATGAGAGAGCAGTACTTC. As protein: CSALIGMREQYF.